Listed here are 23 T cell receptor beta chains from one sample, sequenced in a study of blood T cell repertoires in COVID-19. Assay: immunoSEQ multiplex PCR; the TCRdb copy retains only in-frame clones and omits some. This table holds approximately 38,000 clones, 80% to 90% found once. Sequencing used peripheral blood. The receptors here all came from a human donor in a cohort sampled during active COVID-19.

The CDR3 region is CSVAKGLAINEQFF. Written as DNA, the CDR3 is TGCAGCGTTGCGAAAGGACTAGCGATAAATGAGCAGTTCTTC. The chain has TRBV29-1 and TRBJ2-1; 9 positions agree with TRBD2. The germline V gene has CDR1 SQVTM and CDR2 ANQGSEA. The V and J ends lost 4 bases and 7 bases, in that order; junction bases with no gene match: 8. The CDR3 contains 14 residues.

This chain uses TRBV18 with TRBJ2-7; 9 positions match TRBD2. This CDR3 is 14 amino acids long. Germline-derived CDR1 and CDR2 are KGHSH and LQKENI. The junction had 3 bases not matched to a gene; V was cut back by 4 bases and J by 2 bases. The CDR3 DNA reads as TGTGCCAGCTCACGAGCGGGAGGAACCTACGAGCAGTACTTC. This sequence encodes CASSRAGGTYEQYF.

The table lists this clone with a few counts. V usage is TRBV10-3 and J usage is TRBJ2-1, with 10 bases fitting TRBD1. CDR1 and CDR2 (germline): ENHRY, SYGVKD. This CDR3 has 13 amino acids. V was clipped by 6 bases and J by 8 bases; unmatched bases: 4. Written as DNA, the CDR3 is TGTGCCATCAGGGGGACAGGGGCCGATGAGCAGTTCTTC. Its translation: CAIRGTGADEQFF.

The rearrangement joins TRBV24-1 to TRBJ1-1; D not certain. Deletions cut 3 bases from V and 4 bases from J, with 5 bases between. This CDR3 contains 12 residues. The germline V gene has CDR1 KGHDR and CDR2 SFDVKD. The chain's CDR3 is CATSDTGTEAFF. As DNA, the CDR3 is TGTGCCACCAGTGATACTGGCACTGAAGCTTTCTTT.

This sequence joins TRBV5-6 and TRBJ1-6; TRBD1 is a possible D gene (6 bases). Per germline, CDR1 SGHDT and CDR2 YYEEEE. This CDR3 has 17 amino acids. Trimming removed 3 bases from V and 0 bases from J, with 13 bases in between. The CDR3 DNA follows: TGTGCCAGCAGCTCCCGGGGGGCTGGCTCCTATAATTCACCCCTCCACTTT. This encodes CASSSRGAGSYNSPLHF.

CDR3 loop: CASSLRQDSPLHF. DNA of the CDR3: TGTGCCAGCAGCTTAAGACAGGACTCGCCCCTCCACTTT. V is TRBV7-9 and J is TRBJ1-6, with D possibly matching TRBD1 (6 bases). V lost 2 bases and J lost 13, with 12 bases in between. Germline CDR1 and CDR2: SEHNR and FQNEAQ (reference sequence). The CDR3 loop spans 13 amino acids.

J is TRBJ2-1 and V is TRBV25-1, with D maybe TRBD1 (5 bases). CDR3 length: 15 residues. The germline V gene has CDR1 MGHDK and CDR2 SYGVNS. V was trimmed by 4 bases and J by 0 bases, leaving 10 bases between them. CDR3 sequence reads: CASSGGQSSYNEQFF. The CDR3 DNA is TGTGCCAGCAGTGGGGGCCAGAGCTCCTACAATGAGCAGTTCTTC.

The CDR3 bases are TGTGCCAGCAGCTTTTCACTTATGCCCTCAAACAGACCCCTCCACTTT. Residues: CASSFSLMPSNRPLHF. J is TRBJ1-6 and V is TRBV7-8; unclear D gene. The CDR3 consists of 16 residues. Germline loops: CDR1 SGHVS, CDR2 FQNEAQ. Trimming took off 3 bases at V and 12 bases at J, with 21 bases between the two ends.

The CDR3 loop reads CASSPQAGRDNQPQHF. The CDR3 bases are TGTGCCAGCAGTCCACAAGCGGGGAGGGACAATCAGCCCCAGCATTTT. The V gene is TRBV6-2 or TRBV6-3, the J gene TRBJ1-5; no clear D. The CDR3 sequence is 16 residues long. Germline CDR1 MNHEY, CDR2 SVGEGT. Between the trimmed V and J ends, which lost 5 bases and 3 bases, there was a span of 17 bases.

This clone was found once. The chain combines TRBV6-5 with TRBJ2-5, with D perhaps TRBD1 (6 bases). Trimming left V 5 bases short and J 1 base short, with 11 bases between. The CDR3 totals 14 residues. Germline V CDR1 and CDR2: MNHEY, SVGAGI. CDR3 coding DNA: TGTGCCAGCAGTAGGACAGAACCCCAAGAGACCCAGTACTTC. Translation: CASSRTEPQETQYF.

The chain combines TRBV9 with TRBJ2-4; 8 bases agree with TRBD1. CDR1 SGDLS and CDR2 YYNGEE come from the germline V gene. Trimming at V came to 0 bases and at J to 9 bases, leaving 8 bases not matched to a gene. The CDR3 has 15 residues. In DNA, the CDR3 is TGTGCCAGCAGCGTAGCAGAGGGGACAGGTGGCATTCAGTACTTC. Its translation is CASSVAEGTGGIQYF.

The gene calls are TRBV28 and TRBJ1-2; TRBD1 matches 7 bases. The CDR3 spans 12 residues. Germline lookup yields CDR1 MDHEN and CDR2 SYDVKM. Trimming took 5 bases from V and 5 from J; bases not matched to a gene: 2. The CDR3 coding sequence is TGTGCCAGCAGTGTGACAGGGTATGGCTACACCTTC. It translates to CASSVTGYGYTF.

V is TRBV13 and J is TRBJ2-3; 11 bases match TRBD2. V lost 2 bases and J lost 1; bases outside the gene matches: 5. CDR3 size: 17 residues. Germline CDR1 and CDR2: PRHDT and FYEKMQ (reference sequence). DNA for the CDR3: TGTGCCAGCAGCTTATTACTAGCGGGGGCCCGCACAGATACGCAGTATTTT. It translates to CASSLLLAGARTDTQYF.

J is TRBJ2-1 and V is TRBV18; 7 bases match TRBD1. V trimming: 4 bases; J trimming: 2 bases; junction bases outside the gene matches: 5. The CDR3 has 15 residues. Germline values: CDR1 KGHSH, CDR2 LQKENI. The CDR3 spells CASSQTGIAYNEQFF. In DNA, the CDR3 is TGTGCCAGCTCACAGACAGGGATTGCCTACAATGAGCAGTTCTTC.

This chain uses TRBV19 with TRBJ2-1; 10 bases fit TRBD2. V trimming: 5 bases; J trimming: 5 bases; junction bases outside the gene matches: 9. Germline CDR1 LNHDA, CDR2 SQIVND (reference sequence). The CDR3 covers 16 residues. The CDR3 here is CASSFRAGGGHNEQFF. The CDR3 DNA is TGTGCCAGTAGTTTCCGAGCGGGAGGGGGTCACAATGAGCAGTTCTTC.

The chain combines TRBV28 with TRBJ2-7, with 8 bases fitting TRBD2. V lost 5 bases to trimming and J lost 2 bases; unmatched junction nucleotides: 5. The CDR3 extends over 14 amino acids. Germline V gene lookup returns CDR1 MDHEN and CDR2 SYDVKM. This chain's CDR3 is CASSPRGGAYEQYF. Here the CDR3 DNA reads TGTGCCAGCAGTCCCCGGGGGGGGGCCTACGAGCAGTACTTC.

The J gene is TRBJ2-1, the V gene TRBV28, with TRBD2 identical over 7 bases. Germline V gives CDR1 MDHEN, CDR2 SYDVKM. The CDR3 contains 18 residues. V lost 7 bases to trimming and J lost 4 bases; unmatched junction nucleotides: 19. CDR3 in amino acids: CASTLGPSGTQYYNEQFF. The CDR3 DNA reads TGTGCCAGCACCTTAGGTCCTAGCGGAACCCAGTATTACAATGAGCAGTTCTTC.

This chain joins TRBV11-2 and TRBJ2-1, with D hard to call. The CDR3 is made up of 14 amino acids. Looked up from germline, CDR1 is SGHAT and CDR2 is FQNNGV. V was shortened by 1 base and J by 6 bases, with 10 bases between the two germline ends. CDR3 DNA sequence: TGTGCCAGCAGCTTAGGTTCGACTCGCAATGAGCAGTTCTTC. It specifies CASSLGSTRNEQFF.

The rearrangement uses TRBV7-9 and TRBJ1-3; D gene ambiguous. Germline V CDR1 and CDR2: SEHNR, FQNEAQ (reference sequence). The CDR3 is 14 residues long. V was cut by 0 bases and J by 0 bases, with 3 bases left in between. The CDR3 spells CASSLAGSGNTIYF. The CDR3 DNA is TGTGCCAGCAGCTTAGCCGGCTCTGGAAACACCATATATTTT.

CDR3 sequence reads: CASSLEAGGLETQYF. The CDR3, as DNA: TGTGCCAGCAGCTTGGAAGCGGGGGGGCTAGAGACCCAGTACTTC. This rearrangement joins TRBV5-4 to TRBJ2-5; 10 positions agree with TRBD2. This CDR3 has 15 residues. Germline V gene data show CDR1 as SGHNT and CDR2 as YYREEE (reference sequence). V lost 0 bases to trimming and J lost 4 bases; unmatched junction nucleotides: 3.

The chain joins TRBV5-1 to TRBJ1-3; D is ambiguous. Trimming removed 4 bases at V and 4 bases at J, with 15 bases between. The CDR3 contains 15 residues. CDR1 is SGHRS, CDR2 YFSETQ, per germline. Here the CDR3 reads CASSTGRPGGNTIYF. CDR3 DNA: TGCGCCAGCAGCACCGGGAGGCCAGGAGGAAACACCATATATTTT.

J is TRBJ1-4 and V is TRBV28, with TRBD1 matching over 9 bases. CDR1 and CDR2 (germline): MDHEN, SYDVKM. The CDR3 runs to 15 residues. J lost 7 bases, V lost 7 bases, and 10 bases had no gene match. The CDR3: CASTVPGQGSEKLFF. CDR3 DNA sequence: TGTGCCAGCACCGTACCGGGACAGGGTAGTGAAAAACTGTTTTTT.

V usage is TRBV9 and J usage is TRBJ1-6, with no clear D. Trimming left V 4 bases short and J 0 bases short, with 11 bases between. This CDR3 has 16 residues. The germline CDR1 and CDR2 sequences are SGDLS and YYNGEE. The CDR3 spells CASSLRESSYNSPLHF. CDR3 nucleotide sequence: TGTGCCAGCAGCTTGAGGGAGAGCTCCTATAATTCACCCCTCCACTTT.